Listed below are T cell receptor beta chains from one sample, sequenced in a study of regulatory and conventional T cells in RAG deficiency. Sequenced by immunoSEQ multiplex PCR; TCRdb stores in-frame clones only, minus some. Among more than 30,000 clones, 75% to 90% were seen once, and the ten largest hold about 5%. The sample also formed part of further work on regulatory T cells.

The sample taken for sequencing was CD8+ T cells sorted from blood. These receptors were obtained from a human donor in good health. CDR3s include the opening cysteine and the closing phenylalanine or tryptophan. A D gene is named only where the DNA matches it firmly. Clone size is given for some rows only: seen once, a few or many times, or a class if the clone is expanded.

j_gene	d_gene	abundance	v_gene	CDR3aa	CDR3nt
TRBJ1-1	-	-	TRBV4-1	CASSQDSGGSEAFF	TGCGCCAGCAGCCAAGATAGCGGGGGCTCTGAAGCTTTCTTT
TRBJ1-3	-	-	TRBV7-3	CASSLGGEPPENTIYF	TGTGCCAGCAGCTTAGGTGGGGAGCCCCCAGAGAACACCATATATTTT
TRBJ2-3	-	-	TRBV28	CASRDTDTQYF	TGTGCCAGCAGGGACACAGATACGCAGTATTTT
TRBJ2-7	-	-	TRBV11-2	CASSWADYEQYF	TGTGCCAGCAGCTGGGCCGACTACGAGCAGTACTTC
TRBJ1-4	-	few	TRBV6-6	CASGGGEKLFF	TGTGCCAGCGGTGGAGGGGAAAAACTGTTTTTT
TRBJ1-1	-	once	TRBV5-1	CASSLGGIAFF	TGCGCCAGCAGCTTGGGGGGGATAGCTTTCTTT
TRBJ2-7	-	-	TRBV5-1	CASSLGPADEFYEQYF	TGCGCCAGCAGCTTGGGTCCGGCAGACGAGTTCTACGAGCAGTACTTC
TRBJ2-1	-	-	TRBV28	CASSSHLSGSSYNEQFF	TGTGCCAGCAGTTCTCATCTTAGCGGTAGCTCCTACAATGAGCAGTTCTTC
TRBJ2-7	-	-	TRBV10-1	CASSAGSTYEQYF	TGCGCCAGCAGCGCCGGGTCCACCTACGAGCAGTACTTC
TRBJ2-2	TRBD1	-	TRBV4-1	CASSQDQGQSYTGELFF	TGCGCCAGCAGCCAAGATCAGGGACAGTCGTACACCGGGGAGCTGTTTTTT
TRBJ1-1	-	-	TRBV6-5	CASSYGGMNTEAFF	TGTGCCAGCAGTTACGGAGGTATGAACACTGAAGCTTTCTTT
TRBJ1-1	-	-	TRBV30	CAATNAPKTEAFF	TGTGCCGCAACTAATGCCCCAAAGACTGAAGCTTTCTTT
TRBJ2-3	-	-	TRBV7-2	CASSLSLLAGRDTQYF	TGTGCCAGCAGCTTAAGTCTACTAGCAGGACGGGATACGCAGTATTTT
TRBJ1-1	TRBD1	-	TRBV27	CASSLGGGGTEAFF	TGTGCCAGCAGTTTGGGAGGGGGCGGCACTGAAGCTTTCTTT
TRBJ2-6	-	-	TRBV7-9	CASSSLHDLGANVLTF	TGTGCCAGCAGCTCTTTACACGACCTTGGGGCCAACGTCCTGACTTTC
TRBJ1-1	-	-	TRBV27	CASSLVSGKPEAFF	TGTGCCAGCAGTTTAGTCAGCGGGAAGCCTGAAGCTTTCTTT
TRBJ2-5	-	-	TRBV7-8	CASSLEGPGGETQYF	TGTGCCAGCAGCTTAGAGGGACCCGGAGGGGAGACCCAGTACTTC
TRBJ1-5	-	-	TRBV2	CASSEGVGGSNQPQHF	TGTGCCAGCAGTGAAGGGGTAGGGGGTAGCAATCAGCCCCAGCATTTT
TRBJ1-2	-	-	TRBV11-1	CASSPLETANYGYTF	TGTGCCAGCAGCCCCTTGGAGACAGCTAACTATGGCTACACCTTC
TRBJ2-2	-	-	TRBV28	CASTPPFVGELFF	TGTGCCAGCACCCCTCCGTTCGTTGGGGAGCTGTTTTTT
TRBJ2-7	-	-	TRBV5-4	CASSLALEVYEQYF	TGTGCCAGCAGCTTGGCCCTAGAGGTCTACGAGCAGTACTTC
TRBJ2-5	TRBD1	-	TRBV27	CASSSLQGAEETQYF	TGTGCCAGCAGTTCATTACAGGGGGCGGAGGAGACCCAGTACTTC
TRBJ2-7	-	-	TRBV9	CASSVEASVTYEQYF	TGTGCCAGCAGCGTAGAGGCTAGCGTCACCTACGAGCAGTACTTC
TRBJ2-1	-	-	TRBV7-9	CASSNTGPSYNEQFF	TGTGCCAGCAGCAACACCGGGCCATCCTACAATGAGCAGTTCTTC
TRBJ2-3	-	-	TRBV27	CASSFSSTDTQYF	TGTGCCAGCAGTTTCAGTAGCACAGATACGCAGTATTTT
TRBJ2-2	-	-	TRBV25-1	CASMYSTGELFF	TGCGCCAGCATGTACAGCACCGGGGAGCTGTTTTTT
TRBJ2-3	TRBD2	-	TRBV4-2	CASSPSLSGSPTDTQYF	TGTGCCAGCAGCCCCTCGCTGAGCGGGAGCCCCACAGATACGCAGTATTTT
TRBJ2-1	TRBD1	-	TRBV27	CASTGSPTGAHEQFF	TGTGCCAGCACCGGAAGCCCGACAGGGGCTCATGAGCAGTTCTTC
TRBJ2-3	TRBD2	-	TRBV5-4	CASSPGTNPRTDTQYF	TGTGCCAGCAGCCCCGGGACTAACCCGCGCACAGATACGCAGTATTTT
TRBJ1-2	-	-	TRBV29-1	CSVVDDHYTF	TGCAGCGTTGTGGACGATCACTACACCTTC
TRBJ2-5	TRBD2	-	TRBV7-9	CASSLAGSGRETQYF	TGTGCCAGCAGCTTAGCGGGTAGCGGGAGAGAGACCCAGTACTTC
TRBJ1-2	-	-	TRBV2	CASKGTYGYTF	TGTGCCAGCAAAGGGACCTATGGCTACACCTTC
TRBJ2-7	-	-	TRBV11-2	CASSSGRDSYEQYF	TGTGCCAGCAGCTCAGGTCGAGACTCCTACGAGCAGTACTTC
TRBJ2-1	-	-	TRBV28	CASTPPGGISTYNEQFF	TGTGCCAGCACCCCCCCTGGGGGGATCTCCACCTACAATGAGCAGTTCTTC
TRBJ2-7	-	-	TRBV27	CASSLDGAYEQYF	TGTGCCAGCAGTTTGGACGGCGCCTACGAGCAGTACTTC
TRBJ1-3	-	-	TRBV7-3	CASSTPWTVSGNTIYF	TGTGCCAGCAGCACCCCCTGGACAGTCTCTGGAAACACCATATATTTT
TRBJ2-7	-	-	TRBV9	CASSVEQSSYEQYF	TGTGCCAGCAGCGTAGAGCAGAGCTCCTACGAGCAGTACTTC
TRBJ2-3	-	few	TRBV30	CAWSSGVSTDTQYF	TGTGCCTGGAGTAGCGGAGTTAGCACAGATACGCAGTATTTT
TRBJ2-1	-	-	TRBV10-3	CAISESMDSPSYNEQFF	TGTGCCATCAGTGAGTCGATGGACAGCCCGTCCTACAATGAGCAGTTCTTC
TRBJ2-7	-	-	TRBV2	CASTDSRAPFAYEQYF	TGTGCCAGCACCGACTCCCGAGCTCCCTTTGCCTACGAGCAGTACTTC
TRBJ2-3	TRBD1	-	TRBV11-3	CASSSTGGLADTQYF	TGTGCCAGCAGCTCCACAGGGGGCCTGGCAGATACGCAGTATTTT
TRBJ2-7	TRBD2	-	TRBV11-1	CASSPGGLAGEYVEQYF	TGTGCCAGCAGCCCGGGGGGACTAGCGGGAGAGTATGTCGAGCAGTACTTC
TRBJ2-7	-	-	TRBV27	CASSVDQLPTYEQYF	TGTGCCAGCAGTGTGGACCAATTACCGACCTACGAGCAGTACTTC